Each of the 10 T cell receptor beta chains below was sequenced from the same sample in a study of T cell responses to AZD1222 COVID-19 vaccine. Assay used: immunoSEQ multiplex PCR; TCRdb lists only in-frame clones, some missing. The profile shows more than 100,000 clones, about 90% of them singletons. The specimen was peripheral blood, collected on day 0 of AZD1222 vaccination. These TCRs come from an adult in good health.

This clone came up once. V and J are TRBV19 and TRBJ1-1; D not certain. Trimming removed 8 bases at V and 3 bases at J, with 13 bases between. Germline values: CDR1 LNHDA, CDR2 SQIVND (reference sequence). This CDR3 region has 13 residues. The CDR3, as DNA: TGTGCCAGTGGTGGGCCCTCCCACACTGAAGCTTTCTTT. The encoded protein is CASGGPSHTEAFF.

The DNA for the CDR3 is TGCGCCAGCAGCCAAGGAACGACTCCCAATCAGCCCCAGCATTTT. It specifies CASSQGTTPNQPQHF. The chain carries TRBV4-1 and TRBJ1-5; D remains ambiguous. Germline assignment: CDR1 MGHRA and CDR2 YSYEKL. V shed 1 base and J shed 3 bases, with 10 bases lying between them. The CDR3 is 15 amino acids.

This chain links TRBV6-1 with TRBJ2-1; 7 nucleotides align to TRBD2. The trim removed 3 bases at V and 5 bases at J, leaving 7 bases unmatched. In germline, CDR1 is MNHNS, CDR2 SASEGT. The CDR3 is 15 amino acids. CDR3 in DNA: TGTGCCAGCAGTGATCGAAGGCGGGGGAACAATGAGCAGTTCTTC. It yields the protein CASSDRRRGNNEQFF.

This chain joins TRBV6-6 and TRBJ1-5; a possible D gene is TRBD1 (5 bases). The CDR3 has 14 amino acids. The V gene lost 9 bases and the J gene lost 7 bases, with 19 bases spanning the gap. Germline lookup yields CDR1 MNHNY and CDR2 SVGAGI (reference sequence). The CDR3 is CASRSEGRRQPQHF. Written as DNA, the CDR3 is TGTGCCAGTCGGAGCGAGGGGCGCAGGCAGCCCCAGCATTTT.

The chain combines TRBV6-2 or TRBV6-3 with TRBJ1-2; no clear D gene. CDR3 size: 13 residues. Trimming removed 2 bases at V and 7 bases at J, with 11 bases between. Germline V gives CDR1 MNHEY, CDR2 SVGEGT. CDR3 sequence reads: CASSYEAGTGYTF. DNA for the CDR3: TGTGCCAGCAGTTACGAGGCAGGAACTGGCTACACCTTC.

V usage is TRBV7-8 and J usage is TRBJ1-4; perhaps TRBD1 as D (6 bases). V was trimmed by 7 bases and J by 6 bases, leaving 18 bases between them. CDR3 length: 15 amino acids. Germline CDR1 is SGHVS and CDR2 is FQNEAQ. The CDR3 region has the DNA TGTGCCAGCACCCCCACCAGGGGAGTCTATGAAAAACTGTTTTTT. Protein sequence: CASTPTRGVYEKLFF.

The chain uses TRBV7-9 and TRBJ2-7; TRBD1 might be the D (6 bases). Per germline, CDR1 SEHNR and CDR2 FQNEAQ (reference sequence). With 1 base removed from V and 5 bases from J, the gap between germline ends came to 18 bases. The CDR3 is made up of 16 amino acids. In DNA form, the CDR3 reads TGTGCCAGCAGCTTAGGGGTAGGGACAAGGATTGACGAGCAGTACTTC. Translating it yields CASSLGVGTRIDEQYF.

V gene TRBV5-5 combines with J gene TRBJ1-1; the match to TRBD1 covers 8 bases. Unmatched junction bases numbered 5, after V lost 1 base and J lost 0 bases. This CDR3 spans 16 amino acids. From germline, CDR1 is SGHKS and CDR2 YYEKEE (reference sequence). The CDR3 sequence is CASSLRGQGLNTEAFF. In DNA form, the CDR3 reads TGTGCCAGCAGCTTGAGAGGACAGGGACTGAACACTGAAGCTTTCTTT.

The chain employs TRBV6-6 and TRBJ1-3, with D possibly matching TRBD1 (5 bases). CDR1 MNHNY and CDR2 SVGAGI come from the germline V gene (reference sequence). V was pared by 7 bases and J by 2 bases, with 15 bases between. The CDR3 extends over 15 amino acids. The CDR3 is CASKYWGEAGNTIYF. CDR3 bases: TGTGCCAGCAAATACTGGGGGGAAGCTGGAAACACCATATATTTT.

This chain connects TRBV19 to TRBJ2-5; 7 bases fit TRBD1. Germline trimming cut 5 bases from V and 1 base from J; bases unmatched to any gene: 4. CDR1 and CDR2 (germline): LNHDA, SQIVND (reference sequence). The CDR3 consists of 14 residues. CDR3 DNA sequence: TGTGCCAGTAGTGTGGGACAGTTCCAAGAGACCCAGTACTTC. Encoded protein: CASSVGQFQETQYF. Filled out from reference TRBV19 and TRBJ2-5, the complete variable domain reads DGGITQSPKYLFRKEGQNVTLSCEQNLNHDAMYWYRQDPGQGLRLIYYSQIVNDFQKGDIAEGYSVSREKKESFPLTVTSAQKNPTAFYLCASSVGQFQETQYFGPGTRLLVL.